These T cell receptor beta chains were read from a single sample in a study of blood T cell repertoires in COVID-19. Generated by immunoSEQ multiplex PCR, the TCRdb table keeps only in-frame clones and is missing some. This table has under 85,000 clones, approximately 80% appearing once. The sequencing input was peripheral blood. These receptors were collected from a man aged 30-40 years with COVID-19, enrolled during active disease. CDR3s include the opening cysteine and the closing phenylalanine or tryptophan. D genes are given only for firm matches. Where a row states a size, it is once, few, many or the class of an expanded clone; other rows omit it.

>.|.|TRBV28|TRBJ1-1
TGTGCCAGCAGTCCACCTAGGCAGATGAACACTGAAGCTTTCTTT
CASSPPRQMNTEAFF
>TRBD2|.|TRBV10-3|TRBJ2-1
TGTGCCATCAGTGATCGTGGGCGGGAGGAACCTGAGCAGTTCTTC
CAISDRGREEPEQFF
>.|.|TRBV15|TRBJ1-4
TGTGCCACCAGTGTCGTGCGGGGTACTAATGAAAAACTGTTTTTT
CATSVVRGTNEKLFF
>.|.|TRBV12-5|TRBJ1-1
TGTGCTAGTGGTTCTCGGGACACGGAAGGGTCGAACACTGAAGCTTTCTTT
CASGSRDTEGSNTEAFF
>.|.|TRBV19|TRBJ2-3
TGTGCCAGTAGTATTAGTAAGGTAGCACTCACAGATACGCAGTATTTT
CASSISKVALTDTQYF
>TRBD1|.|TRBV9|TRBJ2-3
TGTGCCAGCAGCCGGACAGGGGGCAATGGTGGAGATACGCAGTATTTT
CASSRTGGNGGDTQYF
>TRBD1|.|TRBV28|TRBJ2-7
TGTGCCAGCAGGCCCCTTACGGGACAGGGGGGTGCGCAGTACTTC
CASRPLTGQGGAQYF
>TRBD2|once|TRBV7-6|TRBJ2-4
TGTGCCAGCAGCTCGGGGGGAAACATTCAGTACTTC
CASSSGGNIQYF
>TRBD1|.|TRBV28|TRBJ1-1
TGTGCCAGCAGCTCATGGGGACAGGCGAACACTGAAGCTTTCTTT
CASSSWGQANTEAFF
>TRBD1|.|TRBV7-9|TRBJ2-4
TGTGCCAGCAGCGCGCCGACCGGGACAGGCGAACTCAACATTCAGTACTTC
CASSAPTGTGELNIQYF
>.|.|TRBV3-1/TRBV3-2|TRBJ2-3
TGTGCCAGCACCTCAGGGGACGGGTTCAGCACAGATACGCAGTATTTT
CASTSGDGFSTDTQYF
>TRBD2|.|TRBV4-3|TRBJ2-1
TGCGCCAGCAGCCAAGTGTTAGCGGGTGCGCAGTTCTTC
CASSQVLAGAQFF
>TRBD1|.|TRBV10-1|TRBJ1-2
TGCGCCAGCAGTGGACCCTTAACCATAGGACAGGGAGGATCTAACTATGGCTACACCTTC
CASSGPLTIGQGGSNYGYTF
>TRBD1|.|TRBV7-8|TRBJ1-2
TGTGCCAGCAGCCCGAAGACAGGGGGCGCGGGCTATGGCTACACCTTC
CASSPKTGGAGYGYTF
>.|.|TRBV6-4|TRBJ1-5
TGTGCCAGCAGTGCGACGGAGAATCAGCCCCAGCATTTT
CASSATENQPQHF
>TRBD2|.|TRBV10-2|TRBJ2-7
TGCGCCAGCAGTGGGACTAGCGGGAGATCGGGCCGCGAGCAGTACTTC
CASSGTSGRSGREQYF
>.|.|TRBV7-9|TRBJ2-3
TGTGCCAGCAGCTTAGGTCTAGGGCGGGGCACAGATACGCAGTATTTT
CASSLGLGRGTDTQYF
>TRBD2|.|TRBV5-1|TRBJ2-1
TGCGCCAGCAGCTTGGGGATCCGGGGGGACCCCCATTGGAATGAGCAGTTCTTC
CASSLGIRGDPHWNEQFF
>TRBD1|once|TRBV5-1|TRBJ1-1
TGCGCCAGCAGCTTGGGCACAGGGGGTGTAGCTTTCTTT
CASSLGTGGVAFF